This T cell receptor beta chain was sequenced in a study of blood T cell repertoires in COVID-19. Study context: From the United States, Italy and Spain came samples of acute and convalescent COVID-19.

Remarks on this clone: Other DNA variants within this sample encode the same CDR3.

This CDR3 spans 13 amino acids. Germline lookup yields CDR1 SGHRS and CDR2 YFSETQ. V was clipped by 2 bases and J by 4 bases, with 9 bases between them. How the authors handled the data: Estimated nucleated cell counts came from reference gene primer amplification. The protocol was immunoSEQ multiplex PCR, while the TCRdb copy is restricted to in-frame clones and leaves out a portion. The DNA gave D and trimming, while V, J and clone size come from that table. The sample holds roughly 150,000 clones, roughly 89% seen once. Sequences were obtained from peripheral blood. The chain couples TRBV5-1 to TRBJ1-1, with D possibly TRBD1 on 6 matching bases. This receptor was obtained from a human donor in a cohort sampled during active COVID-19. The CDR3 is CASSLRGGTEAFF. The CDR3 bases are TGCGCCAGCAGCTTAAGGGGGGGCACTGAAGCTTTCTTT.